This T cell receptor beta chain emerged from a study of post-analysis software for immune sequencing data (dated by TCRdb to about 2015). For the study in its entirety: Recorded disease courses included relapsing-remitting, secondary progressive and progressive-relapsing multiple sclerosis, with some patients lacking subtype annotation. Patient repertoires were compared against roughly 12 previously published healthy control repertoires from donors aged about 6 to 28 years. A subset of samples was prepared in parallel using single-end sample barcoding, then pooled and co-amplified after Illumina adapter ligation.

The germline V gene (reference sequence) supplies CDR1 DFQATT and CDR2 SNEGSKA. There are 16 amino acids in the CDR3, from cysteine to phenylalanine inclusive. This entry keeps only the CDR3 DNA: 48 bases, framed from base 1. From V the trimming removes 7 bases and from J it removes 0 bases, while the gene matches leave 10 bases of the junction unaccounted for. Comments on this clonotype: Its antigen is currently not known. No per-base quality is available; no much larger clone lies one base away.

To demonstrate the VDJtools post-analysis software, the study profiled TCR beta repertoires from the peripheral blood of approximately twelve young patients with multiple sclerosis. Multiple sclerosis patients were children and adolescents aged about 6 to 15 years. Libraries were built with PCR. Sequencing was performed on an Illumina HiSeq 2500. Unique molecular identifiers were incorporated into TCR beta cDNA libraries to reduce PCR and sequencing biases. Approximately 500,000 cDNA molecules were obtained per 1 to 10 million input T cells, so each molecule approximated one T cell. The patient libraries were prepared and sequenced with the same protocol used for the earlier healthy control dataset. Within a given batch, samples were prepared together, multiplexed and sequenced on the same HiSeq lane. The paper's processing steps were these. Raw barcoded reads were processed with MIGEC, discarding single-read molecular identifier groups before consensus assembly and CDR3 extraction. VDJtools was used for post-analysis of the clonotype tables, with diversity normalized by down-sampling every dataset to the smallest sample size. To correct batch-related cross-sample contamination, repertoire overlap clustering matched CDR3 amino acid sequences but not nucleotide sequences. The public reads were run again by TCRdb, first through fastp at Q25 and then through MiXCR, and only productive beta chains were kept. Rows are unified per CDR3 protein, each entry keeping the most common DNA and genes. Clone size and V and J calls follow TCRdb, not the original study. The sample has 350,000 to 500,000 distinct CDR3 sequences on record, 39% of them singletons. Less than 8% of the sample is in the top ten clones.

The research as a whole found: Normalized Chao1 diversity was significantly lower in multiple sclerosis patients than controls, suggesting substantial peripheral T-cell clonal expansion. Significantly higher frequencies in patients than in controls were found for five TRBV segments, including TRBV5-6, TRBV5-1 and TRBV20-1. Strong co-clustering of samples prepared in the same batch was shown by direct clustering with F measure, prompting a batch-effect correction. The control group was slightly older than the multiple sclerosis patient group.

The sample was blood. The TCR comes from a girl aged 2-10 years with multiple sclerosis. The chain uses TRBV20-1 and TRBJ1-5, with TRBD1 matching 9 junction bases. The base sequence is TGCAGTGTTGCGGGACAGGGCCTTGGTAGCAATCAGCCCCAGCATTTT. It translates as CSVAGQGLGSNQPQHF.